The 27 T cell receptor beta chains below all came from one sample that was sequenced in a study of blood T cell repertoires in COVID-19. Profiled with immunoSEQ multiplex PCR; TCRdb holds only in-frame clones, not every one. Of approximately 75,000 clones listed, more than 65% are singletons. The specimen was peripheral blood. The receptors were sampled from a woman aged 45-59 years with acute or convalescent COVID-19.

This clone showed up just once. The chain recombines TRBV5-1 with TRBJ1-1, with D hard to call. V dropped 4 bases and J dropped 6 bases, with 16 bases sitting between them. In germline, CDR1 is SGHRS, CDR2 YFSETQ. This CDR3 comprises 14 residues. The chain's CDR3 is CASSLRVLNAEAFF. DNA of the CDR3: TGCGCCAGCAGCCTTCGTGTGCTAAACGCTGAAGCTTTCTTT. The whole variable domain, remainder taken from reference TRBV5-1 and TRBJ1-1, is KAGVTQTPRYLIKTRGQQVTLSCSPISGHRSVSWYQQTPGQGLQFLFEYFSETQRNKGNFPGRFSGRQFSNSRSEMNVSTLELGDSALYLCASSLRVLNAEAFFGQGTRLTVV.

The chain recombines TRBV6-5 with TRBJ2-1; TRBD2 aligns across 8 bases. With V trimmed by 2 bases and J by 8 bases, 5 bases remained unmatched. From germline, CDR1 is MNHEY and CDR2 SVGAGI. The CDR3 extends over 14 amino acids. The CDR3 DNA reads as TGTGCCAGCAGTTACCTCGGACTAGCTGATGAGCAGTTCTTC. It codes for CASSYLGLADEQFF.

The chain carries TRBV7-9 and TRBJ1-2; no reliable D call. Trimming pared 8 bases from V and 6 bases from J, leaving 10 bases between. The CDR3 runs to 11 residues. CDR1 and CDR2 (germline): SEHNR, FQNEAQ (reference sequence). The CDR3: CASRGEDGYTF. The CDR3 nucleotides are TGTGCCAGCCGGGGAGAGGATGGCTACACCTTC.

The chain has TRBV18 and TRBJ1-3; TRBD1 matches at 8 bases. Germline trimming cut 6 bases from V and 2 bases from J; bases unmatched to any gene: 12. CDR3 length equals 17 residues. Germline loops: CDR1 KGHSH, CDR2 LQKENI. The CDR3 DNA reads as TGTGCCAGCTCCACAGAAACCGGGACAGGACCTGGAAACACCATATATTTT. Translated: CASSTETGTGPGNTIYF.

The CDR3 DNA follows: TGCGCCAGCAGCTTGGGACGGGTAGGACCTAGCGGGAGCTCTTATGAGCAGTTCTTC. Residues: CASSLGRVGPSGSSYEQFF. The genes are TRBV5-1 and TRBJ2-1, with 10 bases matching TRBD2. CDR1 is SGHRS and CDR2 is YFSETQ in the germline V gene. The ends lost 0 bases at V and 8 bases at J; junction bases unmatched: 17. The CDR3 is 19 amino acids.

The chain joins TRBV19 to TRBJ1-3; 8 bases align to TRBD1. The CDR3 covers 17 residues. Per germline, CDR1 LNHDA and CDR2 SQIVND (reference sequence). Trimming cost V 7 bases and J 0 bases; bases outside gene matches: 11. Here the CDR3 DNA reads TGTGCCAGTACCCAAATCGGGACAGGCCGCTCTGGAAACACCATATATTTT. It codes for CASTQIGTGRSGNTIYF.

V and J are TRBV18 and TRBJ2-6; 12 bases map to TRBD1. Looked up from germline, CDR1 is KGHSH and CDR2 is LQKENI. V was pared by 6 bases and J by 4 bases, with 10 bases of the junction left unmatched. The CDR3 totals 18 residues. DNA for the CDR3: TGTGCCAGCTCTCCCCCGGGACAGGGGGCTTACGGGGCCAACGTCCTGACTTTC. Amino acids: CASSPPGQGAYGANVLTF.

The rearrangement joins TRBV4-1 to TRBJ2-5; 10 nucleotides align to TRBD1. V trimming: 2 bases; J trimming: 5 bases; junction bases outside the gene matches: 5. This CDR3 is 15 amino acids long. The germline V gene has CDR1 MGHRA and CDR2 YSYEKL. The CDR3 region is CASSQMGQGMETQYF. The DNA of the CDR3 is TGCGCCAGCAGCCAAATGGGACAGGGGATGGAGACCCAGTACTTC.

The chain links TRBV29-1 to TRBJ2-3; D is uncertain. CDR3 length: 13 residues. Germline loops: CDR1 SQVTM, CDR2 ANQGSEA. Trimming left V 5 bases short and J 0 bases short, with 9 bases between. CDR3 sequence: CSVTVTSTDTQYF. The CDR3, as DNA: TGCAGCGTTACCGTTACAAGCACAGATACGCAGTATTTT.

In nucleotides, the CDR3 is TGTGCCAGTAGTATATCGACAGGGGGAGCTTATGGCTACACCTTC. As protein: CASSISTGGAYGYTF. The rearrangement links TRBV19 to TRBJ1-2; 9 nucleotides agree with TRBD1. The CDR3 has 15 residues. J was trimmed by 5 bases and V by 2 bases; bases with no gene match: 6. In germline, CDR1 is LNHDA, CDR2 SQIVND (reference sequence).

The CDR3 DNA reads as TGTGCCACCAGGAGAGGTGATGAAGCTTTCTTT. Encoded protein: CATRRGDEAFF. The chain uses TRBV24-1 and TRBJ1-1; D unclear. CDR3 length: 11 residues. Germline V gene data show CDR1 as KGHDR and CDR2 as SFDVKD. Deletions cut 7 bases from V and 7 bases from J, with 9 bases between.

The chain has TRBV6-1 and TRBJ2-1; tentatively, D is TRBD2 (6 bases). This CDR3 is built from 15 residues. V gave up 3 bases and J gave up 0 bases, with 9 bases separating them. CDR1 MNHNS and CDR2 SASEGT come from the germline V gene. The DNA for the CDR3 is TGTGCCAGCAGTGACGGAGGGAGCTCCTACAATGAGCAGTTCTTC. It codes for CASSDGGSSYNEQFF.

V usage is TRBV5-1 and J usage is TRBJ1-5, with TRBD1 matching 9 bases. The CDR3 has 16 amino acids. CDR1 SGHRS and CDR2 YFSETQ come from the germline V gene. V shed 0 bases, J shed 4 bases, and the junction held 5 bases outside the gene matches. Here the CDR3 reads CASSLGDRAENQPQHF. In DNA form, the CDR3 reads TGCGCCAGCAGCTTGGGGGACAGGGCAGAGAATCAGCCCCAGCATTTT.

V gene TRBV27 combines with J gene TRBJ2-1, with 7 bases aligning to TRBD2. Germline V gives CDR1 MNHEY, CDR2 SMNVEV (reference sequence). The CDR3 length is 14 residues. V lost 4 bases and J lost 4; bases outside the gene matches: 4. In DNA, the CDR3 is TGTGCCAGCAGTTGGGGCGGGGGTTACAATGAGCAGTTCTTC. Its translation is CASSWGGGYNEQFF.

This clone appeared once. The chain joins TRBV28 to TRBJ1-5, with 9 bases matching TRBD1. Trimming at V came to 5 bases and at J to 0 bases, leaving 11 bases not matched to a gene. In germline, CDR1 is MDHEN, CDR2 SYDVKM. The CDR3 runs 18 residues. The CDR3 region has the DNA TGTGCCAGCAGTAGCTCGGGACAGGGACATAATAGCAATCAGCCCCAGCATTTT. Translated: CASSSSGQGHNSNQPQHF.

In this sample, this clone turned up once. The chain employs TRBV28 and TRBJ1-2, with no clear D. Trimming removed 2 bases at V and 4 bases at J, with 11 bases between. Germline V gene sequence: CDR1 MDHEN, CDR2 SYDVKM. There are 14 residues in the CDR3. The CDR3 loop is CASSLVPELYGYTF. The DNA for the CDR3 is TGTGCCAGCAGTTTAGTCCCTGAACTCTATGGCTACACCTTC.

V and J are TRBV11-2 and TRBJ2-1; 8 bases are shared with TRBD1. This CDR3 is 13 amino acids long. With 5 bases clipped from V and 9 bases from J, the junction kept 6 bases outside the gene matches. The V gene's germline CDR1 is SGHAT and CDR2 FQNNGV. The CDR3 protein is CASSADRGGEQFF. The CDR3 nucleotides read TGTGCCAGCAGCGCTGACAGGGGCGGTGAGCAGTTCTTC.

This sequence joins TRBV28 and TRBJ2-1; the match to TRBD2 covers 8 bases. V dropped 8 bases and J dropped 0; count of bases not matched to a gene: 6. The CDR3 is 15 amino acids. Germline-derived CDR1 and CDR2 are MDHEN and SYDVKM. The CDR3 coding sequence is TGTGCCAGCCTTGGGAGCGGGAGCTCCTACAATGAGCAGTTCTTC. It specifies CASLGSGSSYNEQFF.

This chain links TRBV5-6 with TRBJ2-5, with D possibly TRBD2 on 5 matching bases. Trimming removed 6 bases from V and 0 bases from J, with 15 bases in between. CDR3 length equals 15 residues. Germline V gives CDR1 SGHDT, CDR2 YYEEEE. CDR3 in amino acids: CASTSPRAYQETQYF. CDR3 nucleotide sequence: TGTGCCAGCACTTCCCCGCGGGCATACCAAGAGACCCAGTACTTC.

The chain carries TRBV21-1 and TRBJ1-3. TRBV21-1 is labeled a pseudogene. CDR3 length equals 10 residues. CDR3 residues: CARLRGTIYF. The CDR3 region has the DNA TGTGCCAGACTGCGGGGCACCATATATTTT.

The rearrangement joins TRBV18 to TRBJ1-4; 8 nucleotides line up with TRBD1. The trim removed 1 base at V and 7 bases at J, leaving 2 bases unmatched. The CDR3 is made up of 14 amino acids. CDR1 and CDR2 (germline): KGHSH, LQKENI. The DNA for the CDR3 is TGTGCCAGCTCACCACGGACAGGGCGTGAAAAACTGTTTTTT. Protein sequence: CASSPRTGREKLFF.

V and J are TRBV14 and TRBJ2-5; D is perhaps TRBD1 (6 bases). V lost 3 bases, J lost 5 bases, and 22 bases lay in between. Per germline, CDR1 SGHDN and CDR2 FVKESK. The length of the CDR3 is 17 residues. The CDR3 sequence: CASSHSPPGATGETQYF. The DNA of the CDR3 is TGTGCCAGCAGCCACTCCCCCCCAGGGGCGACCGGTGAGACCCAGTACTTC.

This chain joins TRBV19 and TRBJ1-2; 8 bases map to TRBD1. V trimming: 8 bases; J trimming: 7 bases; junction bases outside the gene matches: 12. CDR1 LNHDA and CDR2 SQIVND come from the germline V gene (reference sequence). The CDR3 consists of 14 residues. The CDR3 region is CASLGTGGWSGYTF. CDR3 in DNA: TGTGCCAGTCTCGGTACAGGGGGTTGGTCTGGCTACACCTTC.

V and J are TRBV18 and TRBJ1-1, with TRBD1 matching 7 bases. Germline loops: CDR1 KGHSH, CDR2 LQKENI. V shed 6 bases and J 4 bases; nucleotides not matched to a gene: 5. The CDR3 extends over 13 amino acids. The CDR3 protein is CASSRGQLTEAFF. DNA of the CDR3: TGTGCCAGCTCTCGGGGACAGCTCACTGAAGCTTTCTTT.

The chain joins TRBV30 to TRBJ1-2, with 7 bases lining up with TRBD1. Trimming removed 5 bases from V and 8 bases from J; junction bases left unmatched: 8. CDR1 GTSNPN and CDR2 SVGIG come from the germline V gene (reference sequence). The CDR3 runs to 12 residues. DNA for the CDR3: TGTGCCTGGGGGCGGGACAGCAGCGGCTACACCTTC. Amino acids: CAWGRDSSGYTF.

The V and J genes are TRBV30 and TRBJ1-2, with D tentatively TRBD1 (6 bases). The CDR3 totals 14 residues. Germline V CDR1 and CDR2: GTSNPN, SVGIG (reference sequence). V lost 0 bases, J lost 4 bases, and 12 bases lay in between. The CDR3 DNA is TGTGCCTGGAGTGTACGGGGGGCTGGCTATGGCTACACCTTC. Protein sequence: CAWSVRGAGYGYTF.

The J gene is TRBJ2-3, the V gene TRBV6-2 or TRBV6-3, with unresolved D. V dropped 2 bases and J dropped 0 bases, with 12 bases sitting between them. Germline V CDR1 and CDR2: MNHEY, SVGEGT. CDR3 length equals 16 residues. CDR3 DNA sequence: TGTGCCAGCAGTTACGGGCCGCATTCTAGCACAGATACGCAGTATTTT. It yields the protein CASSYGPHSSTDTQYF.